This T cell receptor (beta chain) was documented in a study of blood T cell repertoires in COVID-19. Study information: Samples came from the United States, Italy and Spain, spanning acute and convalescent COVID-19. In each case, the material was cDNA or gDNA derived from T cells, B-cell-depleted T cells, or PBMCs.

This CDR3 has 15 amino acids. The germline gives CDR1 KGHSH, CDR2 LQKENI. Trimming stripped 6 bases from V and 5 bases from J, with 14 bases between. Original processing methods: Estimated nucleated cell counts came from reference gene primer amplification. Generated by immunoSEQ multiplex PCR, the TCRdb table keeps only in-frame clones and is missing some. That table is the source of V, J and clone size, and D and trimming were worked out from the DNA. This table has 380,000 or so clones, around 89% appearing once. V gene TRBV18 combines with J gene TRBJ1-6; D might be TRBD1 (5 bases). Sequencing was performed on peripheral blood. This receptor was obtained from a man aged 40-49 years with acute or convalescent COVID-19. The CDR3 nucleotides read TGTGCCAGCTCCCTGTCGGAGGGACATAATTCACCCCTCCACTTT. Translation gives CASSLSEGHNSPLHF. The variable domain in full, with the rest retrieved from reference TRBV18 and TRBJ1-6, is NAGVMQNPRHLVRRRGQEARLRCSPMKGHSHVYWYRQLPEEGLKFMVYLQKENIIDESGMPKERFSAEFPKEGPSILRIQQVVRGDSAAYFCASSLSEGHNSPLHFGNGTRLTVT.